The clone carrying this T cell receptor beta chain was seen at least ten times. This CDR3 comprises 12 residues. Looked up from germline, CDR1 is GTSNPN and CDR2 is SVGIG (reference sequence). Trimming took off 1 base at V and 3 bases at J, with 6 bases between the two ends. This specimen belongs to a study of early T cells in non-severe SARS-CoV-2 infection. TCRdb processed the 5' RACE reads anew with MiXCR; each CDR3 protein has one entry. The sample has over 30,000 distinct CDR3 sequences, approximately 6% seen once. The sequenced sample consisted of whole blood. The TCR sequence derives from an adult who was a healthcare worker with PCR-confirmed SARS-CoV-2 infection or an uninfected control (not recorded which). This rearrangement joins TRBV30 to TRBJ1-2; D is uncertain. CDR3 sequence reads: CAWSGGYYGYTF. The DNA for the CDR3 is TGTGCCTGGAGTGGGGGATACTATGGCTACACCTTC.